These 8 T cell receptor beta chains were all obtained from the same sample, sequenced in a study of blood T cell repertoires in COVID-19. The table came from immunoSEQ multiplex PCR; TCRdb's copy has only in-frame clones and leaves some out. This repertoire shows approximately 270,000 clones, around 90% found once; its top ten account for under 2.5%. Sequenced input: peripheral blood. The receptor source for this set is a man in his fifties or sixties with acute or convalescent COVID-19.

This clone has a handful of counts. The chain links TRBV7-6 to TRBJ2-7; D perhaps matches TRBD2 (7 bases). The CDR3 covers 15 residues. The V and J ends lost 1 base and 3 bases respectively, with 13 bases between them. Germline CDR1 reads SGHVS; CDR2 reads FNYEAQ. CDR3 in DNA: TGTGCCAGCAGCTTAGAGAGCGGGACACACTACGAGCAGTACTTC. Residues: CASSLESGTHYEQYF.

The gene calls are TRBV18 and TRBJ2-2; TRBD2 aligns across 8 bases. J gave up 2 bases and V 0 bases, and 5 bases lay outside the gene matches. The CDR3 length is 17 residues. CDR1 is KGHSH, CDR2 LQKENI, per germline. Here the CDR3 reads CASSPPAGGPNTGELFF. DNA of the CDR3: TGTGCCAGCTCACCACCGGCGGGGGGCCCAAACACCGGGGAGCTGTTTTTT.

This clone appeared once. The genes are TRBV19 and TRBJ2-5, with 8 bases matching TRBD2. Germline V gene sequence: CDR1 LNHDA, CDR2 SQIVND (reference sequence). The CDR3 is 15 residues long. Trimming at V came to 5 bases and at J to 1 base, leaving 6 bases not matched to a gene. The CDR3 spells CASSFSGGFQETQYF. As DNA, the CDR3 is TGTGCCAGTAGTTTCAGCGGGGGCTTCCAAGAGACCCAGTACTTC.

The genes are TRBV20-1 and TRBJ2-7; 7 nucleotides line up with TRBD2. Germline trimming cut 3 bases from V and 2 bases from J; bases unmatched to any gene: 4. Germline lookup yields CDR1 DFQATT and CDR2 SNEGSKA (reference sequence). CDR3 size: 13 residues. The CDR3 loop is CSASAGAPYEQYF. The CDR3 DNA reads as TGCAGTGCTAGTGCGGGAGCCCCCTACGAGCAGTACTTC.

This clone turned up a few times. This chain connects TRBV30 to TRBJ1-1; D gene uncertain. V lost 8 bases, J lost 0 bases, and 13 bases lay in between. This CDR3 is built from 13 residues. CDR1 GTSNPN and CDR2 SVGIG come from the germline V gene (reference sequence). In DNA form, the CDR3 reads TGTGCCCTGGAGAGGGCCTTGAACACTGAAGCTTTCTTT. This gives the protein CALERALNTEAFF.

This clone was found a few times. This rearrangement joins TRBV12-3 or TRBV12-4 to TRBJ1-1; D ambiguous. CDR3 size: 13 residues. Trimming removed 7 bases at V and 2 bases at J, with 11 bases between. CDR3: CASISTPNTEAFF. The CDR3, as DNA: TGTGCCAGCATCTCTACCCCCAACACTGAAGCTTTCTTT.

This chain uses TRBV3-1 (or the pseudogene TRBV3-2) with TRBJ2-1, with no clear D. The CDR3 is 15 residues long. V was shortened by 3 bases and J by 6 bases, with 15 bases between the two germline ends. Germline V gene lookup returns CDR1 LGHDT and CDR2 YNNKEL (reference sequence). CDR3 sequence: CASSQSERRSNEQFF. The CDR3 region has the DNA TGTGCCAGCAGCCAGTCGGAGAGAAGGAGCAATGAGCAGTTCTTC.

V is TRBV6-1 and J is TRBJ1-1; TRBD1 is a possible D gene (6 bases). The germline V gene has CDR1 MNHNS and CDR2 SASEGT. The V and J ends lost 7 bases and 4 bases respectively, with 25 bases between them. The CDR3 is made up of 17 amino acids. The CDR3 loop is CASTDPNTPGGATEAFF. The CDR3 DNA sequence: TGTGCCAGCACTGACCCTAACACACCGGGGGGGGCCACTGAAGCTTTCTTT.